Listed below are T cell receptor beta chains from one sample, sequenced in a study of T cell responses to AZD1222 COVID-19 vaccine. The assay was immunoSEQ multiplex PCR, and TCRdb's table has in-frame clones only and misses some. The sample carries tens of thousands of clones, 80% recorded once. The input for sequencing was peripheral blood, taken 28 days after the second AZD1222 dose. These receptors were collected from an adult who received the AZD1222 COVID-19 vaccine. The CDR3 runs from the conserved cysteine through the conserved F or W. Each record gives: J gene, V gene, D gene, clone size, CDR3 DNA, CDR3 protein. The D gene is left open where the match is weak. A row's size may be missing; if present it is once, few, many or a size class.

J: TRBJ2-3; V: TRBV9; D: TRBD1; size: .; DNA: TGTGCCAGCAGCGTAACAGTAGGGGACAGGGGGCAGGAAGATACGCAGTATTTT; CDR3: CASSVTVGDRGQEDTQYF
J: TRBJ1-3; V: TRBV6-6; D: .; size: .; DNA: TGTGCCAGCAGTCCCCTGGGCACCTTACTATCTGGAAACACCATATATTTT; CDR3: CASSPLGTLLSGNTIYF
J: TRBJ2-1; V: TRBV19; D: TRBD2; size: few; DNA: TGTGCCAGTAGTATTTTAGCGGGAGTGGGAGACAATGAGCAGTTCTTC; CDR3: CASSILAGVGDNEQFF
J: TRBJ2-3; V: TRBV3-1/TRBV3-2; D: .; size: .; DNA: TGTGCCTCAGCGGGTAGGGGGCCCACAGATACGCAGTATTTT; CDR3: CASAGRGPTDTQYF
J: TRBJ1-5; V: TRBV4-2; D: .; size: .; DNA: TGTGCCAGCCGGGGGGGGGCCGATCAGCCCCAGCATTTT; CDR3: CASRGGADQPQHF
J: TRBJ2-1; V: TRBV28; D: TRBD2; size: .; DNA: TGTGCCAGCCTAGGACTAGCGGGAACGAATGAGCAGTTCTTC; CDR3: CASLGLAGTNEQFF
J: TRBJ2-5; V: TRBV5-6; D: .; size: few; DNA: TGTGCCAGCAGCTTGAGGGGGACGTGGGAGACCCAGTACTTC; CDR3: CASSLRGTWETQYF
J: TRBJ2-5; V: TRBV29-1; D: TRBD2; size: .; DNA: TGCAGCGTTGATGGCGGGAGGAGGGAGACCCAGTACTTC; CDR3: CSVDGGRRETQYF
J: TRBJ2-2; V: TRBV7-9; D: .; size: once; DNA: TGTGCCAGCAGCTTACGGCAGGCCCGAACTAACACCGGGGAGCTGTTTTTT; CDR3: CASSLRQARTNTGELFF
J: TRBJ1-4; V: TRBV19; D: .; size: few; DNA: TGTGCCAGTAGTATCGACCGACACTCTTATGAAAAACTGTTTTTT; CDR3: CASSIDRHSYEKLFF
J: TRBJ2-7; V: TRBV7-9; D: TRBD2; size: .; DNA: TGTGCCAGCAGCTTAGGAAATAGCGGGAGTGACGAGCAGTACTTC; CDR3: CASSLGNSGSDEQYF
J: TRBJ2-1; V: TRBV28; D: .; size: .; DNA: TGTGCCAGCAGAGGGGGGGGTGCCTACAATGAGCAGTTCTTC; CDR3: CASRGGGAYNEQFF
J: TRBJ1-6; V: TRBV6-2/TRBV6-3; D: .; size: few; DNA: TGTGCCAGCAGTCTAACAGGGATCGATTCACCCCTCCACTTT; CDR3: CASSLTGIDSPLHF
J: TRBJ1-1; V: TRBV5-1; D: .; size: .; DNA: TGCGCCAGCAGCTTGCAGGGTTGGAACACTGAAGCTTTCTTT; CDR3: CASSLQGWNTEAFF
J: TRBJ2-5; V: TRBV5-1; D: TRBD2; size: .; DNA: TGCGCCAGCAGCTTGGGGGGACTAGCGGGAGGAGAGACCCAGTACTTC; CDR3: CASSLGGLAGGETQYF
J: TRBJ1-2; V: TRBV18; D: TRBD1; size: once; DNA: TGTGCCAGCTCACCAGGGGACAGTAACTATGGCTACACCTTC; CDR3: CASSPGDSNYGYTF
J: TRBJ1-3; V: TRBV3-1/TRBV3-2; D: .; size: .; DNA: TGTGCCAGCAGCCAGGAGGCTATACAGGGAAAGCCACCTGGAAACACCATATATTTT; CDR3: CASSQEAIQGKPPGNTIYF
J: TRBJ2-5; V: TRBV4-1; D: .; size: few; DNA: TGCGCCAGCAGCCAAGTAATTGAGGAGACCCAGTACTTC; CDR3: CASSQVIEETQYF
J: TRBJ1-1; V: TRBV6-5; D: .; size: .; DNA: TGTGCCAGCAGTACCGGCACGAGGGGGAACACTGAAGCTTTCTTT; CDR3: CASSTGTRGNTEAFF
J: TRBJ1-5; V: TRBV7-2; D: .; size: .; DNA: TGTGCCAGCAGCTTAGGTCCGGACAAAAATCAGCCCCAGCATTTT; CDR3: CASSLGPDKNQPQHF
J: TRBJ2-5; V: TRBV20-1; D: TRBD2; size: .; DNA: TGCAGTGCTAGTTTAGCGGGGGGTTTGGAGACCCAGTACTTC; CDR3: CSASLAGGLETQYF
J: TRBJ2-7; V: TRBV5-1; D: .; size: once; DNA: TGCGCCAGCAGCCCCGCAGGGAGCTCCTACGAGCAGTACTTC; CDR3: CASSPAGSSYEQYF
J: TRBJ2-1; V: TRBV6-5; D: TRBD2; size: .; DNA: TGTGCCAGCAGTTCGCCATCGGGGGGGGGAGGTGAGCAGTTCTTC; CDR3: CASSSPSGGGGEQFF
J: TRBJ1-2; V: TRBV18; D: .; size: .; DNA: TGTGCCAGCTCACCCCCCGGCATACAGGGAAGGAATTATGGCTACACCTTC; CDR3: CASSPPGIQGRNYGYTF
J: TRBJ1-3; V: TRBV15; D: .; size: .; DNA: TGTGCCACCAGCAGAGATGTAGGGGTTGGAGGAAACACCATATATTTT; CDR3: CATSRDVGVGGNTIYF
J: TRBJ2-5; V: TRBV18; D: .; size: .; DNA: TGTGCCAGCTCGGCGGACGCCACAGGGACCCAGTACTTC; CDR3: CASSADATGTQYF
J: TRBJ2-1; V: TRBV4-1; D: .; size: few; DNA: TGCGCCAGCAGCCAAGCGGACGGCCTCGGTGAGCAGTTCTTC; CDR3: CASSQADGLGEQFF
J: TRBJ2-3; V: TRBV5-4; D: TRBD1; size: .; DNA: TGTGCCAGCAGCCCCATTACCGGGACAGGGGGCCGCGATACGCAGTATTTT; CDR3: CASSPITGTGGRDTQYF
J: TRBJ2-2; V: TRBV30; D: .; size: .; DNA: TGTGCCTGGAGTAAGGGTGACGGGGAGCTGTTTTTT; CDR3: CAWSKGDGELFF
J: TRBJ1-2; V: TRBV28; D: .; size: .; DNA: TGTGCCAGCAGCCAAGGTGGGACTTTCTATGGCTACACCTTC; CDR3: CASSQGGTFYGYTF
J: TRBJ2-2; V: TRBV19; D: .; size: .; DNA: TGTGCCAGTAGTATAGAAGGCCGACGCACCGGGGAGCTGTTTTTT; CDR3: CASSIEGRRTGELFF
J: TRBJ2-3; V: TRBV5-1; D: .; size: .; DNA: TGCGCCAGCAGCCCTTCTAACACAGATACGCAGTATTTT; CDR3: CASSPSNTDTQYF
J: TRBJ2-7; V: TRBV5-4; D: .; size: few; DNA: TGTGCCAGCACTACCTCTGCACAGGGTAGAAGCGAGCAGTACTTC; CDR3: CASTTSAQGRSEQYF